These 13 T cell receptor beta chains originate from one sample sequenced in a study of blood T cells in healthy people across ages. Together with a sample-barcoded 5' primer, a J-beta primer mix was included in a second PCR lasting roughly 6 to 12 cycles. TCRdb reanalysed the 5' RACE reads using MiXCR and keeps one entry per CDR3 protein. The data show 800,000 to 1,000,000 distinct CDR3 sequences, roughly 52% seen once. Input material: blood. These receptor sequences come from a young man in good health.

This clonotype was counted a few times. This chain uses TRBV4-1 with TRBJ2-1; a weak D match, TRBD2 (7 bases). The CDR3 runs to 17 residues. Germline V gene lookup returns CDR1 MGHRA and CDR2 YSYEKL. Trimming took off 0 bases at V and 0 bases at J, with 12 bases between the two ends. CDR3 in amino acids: CASSQEGGALSYNEQFF. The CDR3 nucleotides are TGCGCCAGCAGCCAAGAAGGGGGGGCCCTCTCCTACAATGAGCAGTTCTTC.

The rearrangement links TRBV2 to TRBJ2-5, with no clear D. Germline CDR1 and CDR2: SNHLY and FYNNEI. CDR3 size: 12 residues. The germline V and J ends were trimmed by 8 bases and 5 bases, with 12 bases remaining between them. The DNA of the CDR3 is TGTGCCAGCGCGTGGTTATGGGAGACCCAGTACTTC. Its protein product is CASAWLWETQYF.

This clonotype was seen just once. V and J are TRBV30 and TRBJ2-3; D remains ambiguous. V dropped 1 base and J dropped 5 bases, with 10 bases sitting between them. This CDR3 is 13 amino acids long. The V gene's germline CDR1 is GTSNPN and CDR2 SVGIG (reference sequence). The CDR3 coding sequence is TGTGCCTGGAGTGGGGCCTATGGAGATACGCAGTATTTT. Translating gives CAWSGAYGDTQYF.

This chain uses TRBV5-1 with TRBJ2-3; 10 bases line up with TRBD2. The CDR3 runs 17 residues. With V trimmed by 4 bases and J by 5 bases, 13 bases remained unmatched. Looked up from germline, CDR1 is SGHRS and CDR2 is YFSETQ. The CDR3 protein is CASSPHALAGIGDTQYF. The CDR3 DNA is TGCGCCAGCAGCCCACACGCACTAGCGGGGATCGGAGATACGCAGTATTTT.

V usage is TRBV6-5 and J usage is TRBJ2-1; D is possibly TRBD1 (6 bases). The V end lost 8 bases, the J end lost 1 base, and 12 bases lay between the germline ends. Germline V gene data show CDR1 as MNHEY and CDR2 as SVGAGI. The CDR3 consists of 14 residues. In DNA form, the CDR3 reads TGTGCCAGCCGCGATACAGGGTCCTACAATGAGCAGTTCTTC. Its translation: CASRDTGSYNEQFF.

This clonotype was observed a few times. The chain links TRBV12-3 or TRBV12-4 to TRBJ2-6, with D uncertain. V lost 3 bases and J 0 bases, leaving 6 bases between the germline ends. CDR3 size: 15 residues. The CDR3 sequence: CASSFKGSGANVLTF. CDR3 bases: TGTGCCAGCAGTTTTAAAGGCTCTGGGGCCAACGTCCTGACTTTC.

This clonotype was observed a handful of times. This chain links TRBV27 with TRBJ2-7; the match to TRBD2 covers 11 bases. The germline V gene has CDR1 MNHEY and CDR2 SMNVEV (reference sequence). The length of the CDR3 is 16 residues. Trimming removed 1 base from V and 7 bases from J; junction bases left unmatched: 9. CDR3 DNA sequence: TGTGCCAGCAGTTTATACGAGGGACTAGCGGCCAGGGAGCAGTACTTC. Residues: CASSLYEGLAAREQYF.

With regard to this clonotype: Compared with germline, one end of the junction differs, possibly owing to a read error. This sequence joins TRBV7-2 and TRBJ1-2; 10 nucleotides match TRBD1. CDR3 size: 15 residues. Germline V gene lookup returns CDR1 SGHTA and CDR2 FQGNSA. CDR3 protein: CANSLGTGADYGYTF. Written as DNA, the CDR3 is TGTGCCAACAGCTTGGGGACAGGGGCAGACTATGGCTACACCTTC.

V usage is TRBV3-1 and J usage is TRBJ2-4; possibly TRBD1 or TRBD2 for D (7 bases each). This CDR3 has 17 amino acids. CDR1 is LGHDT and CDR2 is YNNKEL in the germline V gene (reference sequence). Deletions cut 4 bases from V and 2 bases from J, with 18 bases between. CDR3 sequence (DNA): TGTGCCAGCAGCCGACCGACAGGGAGGGGAACCAAAAACATTCAGTACTTC. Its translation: CASSRPTGRGTKNIQYF.

CDR3 protein: CASSERGQGRNSPLHF. CDR3 nucleotide sequence: TGTGCCAGCAGTGAAAGGGGACAGGGGAGGAATTCACCCCTCCACTTT. This chain uses TRBV25-1 with TRBJ1-6; 10 nucleotides line up with TRBD1. This CDR3 is 16 amino acids long. Per the germline V gene, CDR1 is MGHDK and CDR2 is SYGVNS. After removal of 2 bases from V and 7 bases from J, the junction contained 5 bases not matched to a gene.

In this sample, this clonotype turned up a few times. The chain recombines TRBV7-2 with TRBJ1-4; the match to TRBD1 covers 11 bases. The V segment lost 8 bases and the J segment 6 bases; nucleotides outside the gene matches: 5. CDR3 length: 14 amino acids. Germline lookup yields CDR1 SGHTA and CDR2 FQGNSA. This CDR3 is CASGRDRGDEKLFF. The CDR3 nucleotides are TGTGCCAGCGGCCGGGACAGGGGGGATGAAAAACTGTTTTTT.

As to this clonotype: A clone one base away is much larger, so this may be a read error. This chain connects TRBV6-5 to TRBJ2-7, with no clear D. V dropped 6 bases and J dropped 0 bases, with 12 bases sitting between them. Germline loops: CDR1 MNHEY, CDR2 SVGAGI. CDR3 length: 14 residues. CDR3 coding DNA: TGTGCCAGCAGGATGACGGCTAGCTCCTACGAGCAGTACTTC. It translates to CASRMTASSYEQYF.

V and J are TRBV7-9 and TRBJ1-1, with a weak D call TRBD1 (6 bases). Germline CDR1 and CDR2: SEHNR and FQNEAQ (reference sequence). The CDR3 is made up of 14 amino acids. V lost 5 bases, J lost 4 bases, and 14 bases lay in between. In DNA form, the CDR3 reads TGTGCCAGCAGCCATCAGGACAGTCCCACTGAAGCTTTCTTT. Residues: CASSHQDSPTEAFF.